The entry that follows covers one T cell receptor (beta chain) sequence. Its antigen is unidentified. Just one base apart from a much larger clone, this may be a read error. The data were taken from a study of breast tumors, draining lymph nodes, adjacent tissues. TCRdb reprocessed the multiplex PCR reads via MiXCR and lists one record per CDR3 protein. This sample has roughly 120,000 distinct CDR3 sequences, with less than 20% found just once. Broader study findings: The data were judged consistent with most tumor T cells coming from lymph node and expanding in tumor. Tumors had less TCR diversity than lymph nodes, more than nontumor tissue.

There are 15 residues in the CDR3. Germline CDR1 reads MNHEY; CDR2 reads SVGAGI. Breast cancer patients provided tissue from their axillary draining lymph nodes. Sequencing was carried out using axillary lymph node tissue. V is TRBV6-5 and J is TRBJ1-5; D is unclear. The TCR sequence derives from a female donor with breast cancer. Some clones in this sample may be carry-over from other donors' samples. The CDR3 sequence is CDSSYGRLGNQPQHF. CDR3 coding DNA: TGTGACAGCAGTTACGGCAGGCTGGGCAATCAGCCCCAGCATTTT.